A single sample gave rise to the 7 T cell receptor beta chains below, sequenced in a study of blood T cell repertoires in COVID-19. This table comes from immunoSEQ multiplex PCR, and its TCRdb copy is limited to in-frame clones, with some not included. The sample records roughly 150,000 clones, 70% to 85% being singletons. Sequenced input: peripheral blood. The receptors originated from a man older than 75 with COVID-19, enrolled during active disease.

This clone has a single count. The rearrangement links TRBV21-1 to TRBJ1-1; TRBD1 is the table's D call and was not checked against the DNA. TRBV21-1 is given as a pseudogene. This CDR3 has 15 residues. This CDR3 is CASSFRDRGNTEAFF. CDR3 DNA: TGTGCCAGCAGCTTCCGGGACAGGGGGAACACTGAAGCTTTCTTT.

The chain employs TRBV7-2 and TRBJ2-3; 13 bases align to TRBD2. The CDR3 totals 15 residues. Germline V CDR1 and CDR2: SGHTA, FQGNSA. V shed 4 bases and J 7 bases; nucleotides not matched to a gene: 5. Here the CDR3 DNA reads TGTGCCAGCAGCTCCCGGACTAGCGGGGGATATACGCAGTATTTT. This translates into CASSSRTSGGYTQYF.

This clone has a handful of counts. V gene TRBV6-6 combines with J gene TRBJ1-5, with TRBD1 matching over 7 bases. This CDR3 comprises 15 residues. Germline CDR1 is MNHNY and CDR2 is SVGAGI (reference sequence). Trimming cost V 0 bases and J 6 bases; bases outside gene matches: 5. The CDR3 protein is CASSYSEGAGQPQHF. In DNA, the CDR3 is TGTGCCAGCAGTTACTCGGAGGGGGCGGGTCAGCCCCAGCATTTT.

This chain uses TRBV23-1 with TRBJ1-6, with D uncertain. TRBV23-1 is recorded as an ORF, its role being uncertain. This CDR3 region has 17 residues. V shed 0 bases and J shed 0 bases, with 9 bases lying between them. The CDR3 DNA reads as TGCGCCAGCAGTCAATCGCGGCGGAGCTCCTATAATTCACCCCTCCACTTT. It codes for CASSQSRRSSYNSPLHF.

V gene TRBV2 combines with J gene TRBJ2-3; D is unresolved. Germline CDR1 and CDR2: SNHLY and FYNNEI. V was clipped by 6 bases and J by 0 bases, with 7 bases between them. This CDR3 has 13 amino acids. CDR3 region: CASRSQSTDTQYF. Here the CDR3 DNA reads TGTGCCAGCAGGTCGCAGAGCACAGATACGCAGTATTTT. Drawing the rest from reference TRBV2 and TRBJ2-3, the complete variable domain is EPEVTQTPSHQVTQMGQEVILRCVPISNHLYFYWYRQILGQKVEFLVSFYNNEISEKSEIFDDQFSVERPDGSNFTLKIRSTKLEDSAMYFCASRSQSTDTQYFGPGTRLTVL.

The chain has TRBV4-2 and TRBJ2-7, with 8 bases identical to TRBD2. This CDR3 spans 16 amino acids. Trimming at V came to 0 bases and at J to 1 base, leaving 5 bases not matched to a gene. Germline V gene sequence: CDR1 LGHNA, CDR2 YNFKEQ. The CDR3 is CASSQDLASGSYEQYF. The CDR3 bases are TGTGCCAGCAGCCAAGATTTGGCTAGCGGGTCCTACGAGCAGTACTTC.

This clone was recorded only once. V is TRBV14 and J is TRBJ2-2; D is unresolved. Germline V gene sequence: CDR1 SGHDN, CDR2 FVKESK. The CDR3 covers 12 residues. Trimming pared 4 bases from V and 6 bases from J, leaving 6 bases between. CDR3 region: CASSPTPGELFF. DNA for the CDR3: TGTGCCAGCAGCCCGACACCCGGGGAGCTGTTTTTT.